Detailed here is one T cell receptor (beta chain). The antigen is unknown. The assay was immunoSEQ multiplex PCR, and TCRdb's table has in-frame clones only and misses some. The sample lists some 340,000 clones; about 82% were seen once. The data derive from a study of Ad26.COV2.S vaccination and SARS-CoV-2 variants. Overall study: Ad26.COV2.S shots went into the muscle once or twice, 56 days apart.

The V and J ends lost 1 base and 7 bases respectively, with 4 bases between them. CDR3 size: 12 residues. The germline CDR1 and CDR2 sequences are LGHNA and YNFKEQ. Treatment defined: some 20 received Ad26.COV2.S at low or high dose, single or two shots; about 5 received placebo; per-sample allocation not given. Collection of the samples took place on day 63 after the first injection of vaccine or placebo. This person who donated was an adult of 18-55 years in Boston. Participants' vaccine, an Ad26 vector, delivered Wuhan-strain SARS-CoV-2 spike. Regarding the study as a whole: Non-spike TCR breadth showed similarity between vaccine and placebo recipients.

This sequence was found in a person aged 18 to 59 who received the Ad26.COV2.S COVID-19 vaccine or a placebo. The starting material was peripheral blood, obtained in a trial of Ad26.COV2.S vaccine versus placebo. The chain employs TRBV4-2 and TRBJ1-4; D call uncertain. DNA for the CDR3: TGTGCCAGCAGCCAAGCAGGTGAAAAACTGTTTTTT. Translated, it gives CASSQAGEKLFF.